The 32 T cell receptor beta chains reported below all come from one sample, sequenced in a study of Graves' ophthalmopathy and Graves' hyperthyroidism. The study amplified TCR beta CDR3 regions using RNA transcripts. First-round RT-PCR relied on HTBI primers, and a second-round multiplex PCR came next. Each CDR3 protein is one row after TCRdb ran MiXCR on the multiplex PCR reads. This repertoire shows around 660,000 distinct CDR3 sequences, about 38% found once; its top ten account for about 3.3%. Sequenced sample: peripheral blood. The receptors were gathered from an adult man with Graves' ophthalmopathy.

This clonotype was seen once. The rearrangement joins TRBV3-1 to TRBJ2-7; D gene ambiguous. Germline CDR1 is LGHDT and CDR2 is YNNKEL (reference sequence). The CDR3 is 13 residues long. V dropped 0 bases and J dropped 5 bases, with 8 bases sitting between them. As DNA, the CDR3 is TGTGCCAGCAGCCAAGAGTCCCCCCACGAGCAGTACTTC. It codes for CASSQESPHEQYF.

This chain connects TRBV5-8 to TRBJ2-3, with a possible D match to TRBD1 (6 bases). This CDR3 spans 15 amino acids. CDR1 is SGHTS, CDR2 YDEGEE, per germline. V was clipped by 4 bases and J by 5 bases, with 17 bases between them. The CDR3 here is CASSRRQGRVDTQYF. In DNA, the CDR3 is TGTGCCAGCAGCCGGCGGCAGGGGAGAGTAGATACGCAGTATTTT.

As to this clonotype: The conserved phenylalanine or tryptophan normally closing the CDR3 is absent here, so this likely arose from a read error. The limits of the CDR3 on the DNA are not certain, so only TCRdb's listed CDR3 is given. The rearrangement links TRBV12-3 or TRBV12-4 to TRBJ2-2; the table's D call, TRBD2, was not checked against the DNA. From its first to its last residue, the CDR3 has 8 amino acids. The CDR3 reads CASSVVGQ.

The V and J genes are TRBV7-9 and TRBJ2-3, with 10 bases fitting TRBD2. CDR1 is SEHNR and CDR2 is FQNEAQ in the germline V gene (reference sequence). The CDR3 consists of 15 residues. The trim removed 5 bases at V and 5 bases at J, leaving 7 bases unmatched. CDR3 coding DNA: TGTGCCAGCAGCCCAAGGCTAGCGGGAGTAGATACGCAGTATTTT. It translates to CASSPRLAGVDTQYF.

This clonotype was detected ten times or more. V is TRBV19 and J is TRBJ1-1, with TRBD1 matching over 7 bases. J gave up 0 bases and V 3 bases, and 4 bases lay outside the gene matches. Germline CDR1 and CDR2: LNHDA and SQIVND (reference sequence). There are 15 residues in the CDR3. The CDR3 is CASSMTGYLNTEAFF. CDR3 DNA sequence: TGTGCCAGTAGTATGACAGGGTACCTGAACACTGAAGCTTTCTTT. Using reference TRBV19 and TRBJ1-1 for the parts outside the CDR3, the full variable domain is DGGITQSPKYLFRKEGQNVTLSCEQNLNHDAMYWYRQDPGQGLRLIYYSQIVNDFQKGDIAEGYSVSREKKESFPLTVTSAQKNPTAFYLCASSMTGYLNTEAFFGQGTRLTVV.

On this clonotype: A read error is likely, as this CDR3 ends without the conserved phenylalanine or tryptophan. This chain links TRBV20-1 with TRBJ1-2, with 10 bases identical to TRBD1. Germline CDR1 and CDR2: DFQATT and SNEGSKA (reference sequence). This CDR3 has 11 amino acids. With 5 bases clipped from V and 6 bases from J, the junction kept 0 bases outside the gene matches. The CDR3 loop is CSAGTGDGYTL. Here the CDR3 DNA reads TGCAGTGCTGGGACAGGGGATGGCTACACCCTC.

To note about this clonotype: One end of the junction fails to match germline, which may point to a read error. The chain uses TRBV5-5 and TRBJ2-3; no clear D. CDR1 is SGHKS, CDR2 YYEKEE, per germline (reference sequence). There are 14 residues in the CDR3. CDR3 amino acids: CASSFGPYTDTQYF. CDR3 nucleotides: TGCGCCAGCAGCTTCGGACCGTACACAGATACGCAGTATTTT.

This clonotype came up many times. CDR3 in DNA: TGTGCCAGCAGTTTTCGTACAGGGTCTGGGGCCAACGTCCTGACTTTC. Amino acid sequence: CASSFRTGSGANVLTF. The chain joins TRBV6-5 to TRBJ2-6, with D perhaps matching TRBD1 (6 bases). V lost 4 bases and J lost 1, with 11 bases in between. The CDR3 is 16 amino acids. Per germline, CDR1 MNHEY and CDR2 SVGAGI.

This clonotype was counted only a few times. In nucleotides, the CDR3 is TGTGCCACTGGGGAGGGGTATATGAACACTGAAGCTTTCTTT. Translation: CATGEGYMNTEAFF. The chain combines TRBV19 with TRBJ1-1, with D possibly TRBD1 on 5 matching bases. V was cut by 10 bases and J by 0 bases, with 15 bases left in between. The CDR3 runs 14 residues. Germline-derived CDR1 and CDR2 are LNHDA and SQIVND (reference sequence).

Details on this clonotype: One junction end does not reproduce the germline sequence, and a read error may be involved. The genes are TRBV6-6 and TRBJ1-3; TRBD1 matches at 9 bases. Per the germline V gene, CDR1 is MNHNY and CDR2 is SVGAGI (reference sequence). CDR3 length: 16 amino acids. In DNA form, the CDR3 reads TGTGCCAGCAGAGGGACAGGGAGGGGCTCTGAAAACACCATATATTTT. Translating gives CASRGTGRGSENTIYF.

A few counts support this clonotype. At one boundary the junction diverges from the germline segment, which might be a read error. This sequence joins TRBV7-9 and TRBJ1-2; D is undetermined. CDR1 and CDR2 (germline): SEHNR, FQNEAQ (reference sequence). This CDR3 has 15 amino acids. The CDR3 sequence is CASSLVGEENCGYTF. For the CDR3, the DNA is TGTGCCAGCAGCTTAGTTGGGGAGGAGAACTGTGGCTACACCTTC.

The table lists this clonotype with a few counts. CDR3 sequence (DNA): TGTGCCAGCAGTTTAGGGCGTAGGACTACCAAAGAGACCCAGTACTTC. Translated: CASSLGRRTTKETQYF. The genes are TRBV6-5 and TRBJ2-5; tentative D call: TRBD2 (6 bases). Between the trimmed V and J ends, which lost 4 bases and 3 bases, there was a span of 18 bases. Germline V CDR1 and CDR2: MNHEY, SVGAGI. This CDR3 contains 16 residues.

V usage is TRBV20-1 and J usage is TRBJ2-7; the D is unclear. The CDR3 runs 14 residues. Germline CDR1 is DFQATT and CDR2 is SNEGSKA (reference sequence). The V gene lost 2 bases and the J gene lost 2 bases, with 13 bases spanning the gap. CDR3 coding DNA: TGCAGTGCTAGAAACCGAGGAGAGCCCTACGAGCAGTACTTC. It encodes CSARNRGEPYEQYF.

This clonotype has more than one count but fewer than ten. The chain is built from TRBV7-6 and TRBJ2-7; D tentatively fits TRBD1 or TRBD2 (6 bases each). Trimming left V 5 bases short and J 8 bases short, with 16 bases between. Per germline, CDR1 SGHVS and CDR2 FNYEAQ. The CDR3 length is 13 residues. As DNA, the CDR3 is TGTGCCAGCAGCCCCAGGTGGGGGGACAAGCAGTACTTC. As protein: CASSPRWGDKQYF.

The sample holds a few counts of this clonotype. This rearrangement joins TRBV7-2 to TRBJ2-2; either TRBD1 or TRBD2 may fit D (6 bases each). The V gene lost 1 base and the J gene lost 6 bases, with 12 bases spanning the gap. Per germline, CDR1 SGHTA and CDR2 FQGNSA. CDR3 length equals 15 residues. The CDR3 loop is CASSLDRGQAGELFF. The CDR3 nucleotides read TGTGCCAGCAGCTTAGACCGGGGGCAAGCCGGGGAGCTGTTTTTT.

The chain links TRBV7-9 to TRBJ2-7; perhaps TRBD2 as D (6 bases). This CDR3 contains 14 residues. The germline gives CDR1 SEHNR, CDR2 FQNEAQ (reference sequence). V lost 0 bases, J lost 7 bases, and 13 bases lay in between. CDR3 region: CASSLASGYNEQYF. In DNA, the CDR3 is TGTGCCAGCAGCTTAGCTAGCGGCTACAATGAGCAGTACTTC. Filled out from reference TRBV7-9 and TRBJ2-7, the complete variable domain reads DTGVSQNPRHKITKRGQNVTFRCDPISEHNRLYWYRQTLGQGPEFLTYFQNEAQLEKSRLLSDRFSAERPKGSFSTLEIQRTEQGDSAMYLCASSLASGYNEQYFGPGTRLTVT.

The chain uses TRBV12-5 and TRBJ2-7; a weak D match, TRBD2 (5 bases). V lost 4 bases and J lost 6, with 16 bases in between. CDR1 and CDR2 from the germline V gene are LGHNT and FRNRAP. CDR3 size: 14 residues. CDR3 in DNA: TGTGCTAGTGGTTCCCCCCTAGAGGGTGGCGAGCAGTACTTC. This encodes CASGSPLEGGEQYF.

This clonotype was counted only a few times. A much more abundant neighbour one base away suggests this may be a read error. This chain uses TRBV29-1 with TRBJ2-7, with D possibly TRBD1 on 6 matching bases. Germline CDR1 SQVTM, CDR2 ANQGSEA. The CDR3 runs to 13 residues. Trimming removed 5 bases at V and 9 bases at J, with 20 bases between. Here the CDR3 reads CSVKRTDRGGQYF. CDR3 coding DNA: TGCAGCGTTAAACGGACAGATCGGGGCGGGCAGTACTTC.

J is TRBJ2-2 and V is TRBV20-1; the D gene is possibly TRBD1 (5 bases). The CDR3 loop spans 16 amino acids. Germline lookup yields CDR1 DFQATT and CDR2 SNEGSKA (reference sequence). Trimming took 0 bases from V and 1 from J, leaving 12 bases between them. The CDR3 loop reads CSARDSQAMNTGELFF. The CDR3 nucleotides are TGCAGTGCTAGAGATTCACAGGCCATGAACACCGGGGAGCTGTTTTTT.

Of note for this clonotype: It is likely a read error, because the conserved phenylalanine at the end of the CDR3 is missing. The rearrangement uses TRBV6-1 and TRBJ1-1, with 7 bases aligning to TRBD1. Unmatched junction bases numbered 8, after V lost 5 bases and J lost 5 bases. CDR1 MNHNS and CDR2 SASEGT come from the germline V gene. The CDR3 length is 14 residues. This CDR3 reads CASSYSRGRTEAFS. DNA of the CDR3: TGTGCCAGCAGTTACTCGAGGGGGCGGACTGAAGCTTTCTCT.

As for this clonotype: The conserved closing phenylalanine or tryptophan is absent in this CDR3, likely reflecting a read error. CDR3 nucleotides: TGCGCCAGCAGCTTAAATCCGTTAGAGACCCAGTACCTC. Amino acid sequence: CASSLNPLETQYL. V is TRBV5-1 and J is TRBJ2-5; D gene uncertain. The V end was cut by 2 bases, the J end by 4 bases, with 9 bases between. The CDR3 runs to 13 residues. Per the germline V gene, CDR1 is SGHRS and CDR2 is YFSETQ.

In its sample, this clonotype was seen many times. The chain joins TRBV5-4 to TRBJ2-7; D could derive from TRBD1 or TRBD2 (5 bases each). Germline CDR1 reads SGHNT; CDR2 reads YYREEE (reference sequence). Trimming took 3 bases from V and 3 from J, leaving 16 bases between them. This CDR3 region has 15 residues. The CDR3 reads CASSSEGTKIYEQYF. CDR3 in DNA: TGTGCCAGCAGCTCAGAGGGGACGAAAATCTACGAGCAGTACTTC.

This chain connects TRBV19 to TRBJ2-7; possibly TRBD1 or TRBD2 for D (5 bases each). Per germline, CDR1 LNHDA and CDR2 SQIVND (reference sequence). V lost 11 bases and J lost 6, with 17 bases in between. This CDR3 contains 12 residues. This chain's CDR3 is CAWSGDGAEQYF. The CDR3 region has the DNA TGTGCCTGGAGTGGGGACGGGGCCGAGCAGTACTTC. Using reference TRBV19 and TRBJ2-7 for the parts outside the CDR3, the full variable domain is DGGITQSPKYLFRKEGQNVTLSCEQNLNHDAMYWYRQDPGQGLRLIYYSQIVNDFQKGDIAEGYSVSREKKESFPLTVTSAQKNPTAFYLCAWSGDGAEQYFGPGTRLTVT.

The rearrangement uses TRBV29-1 and TRBJ1-4; 7 bases fit TRBD1. CDR1 is SQVTM and CDR2 is ANQGSEA in the germline V gene. CDR3 length equals 13 residues. V was clipped by 8 bases and J by 4 bases; unmatched bases: 7. CDR3 in DNA: TGCAGCACTGGACAGGCGATTAATGAAAAACTGTTTTTT. As protein: CSTGQAINEKLFF.

This clonotype was picked up many times. This rearrangement joins TRBV5-5 to TRBJ2-7; TRBD1 matches at 7 bases. With V trimmed by 5 bases and J by 7 bases, 9 bases remained unmatched. The CDR3 covers 13 residues. The germline gives CDR1 SGHKS, CDR2 YYEKEE (reference sequence). The CDR3 nucleotides are TGTGCCAGCAGGACAGGGCCCCCAGGAGAGCAGTACTTC. Protein product: CASRTGPPGEQYF.

Turning to this clonotype: A much larger clone sits a single nucleotide away, making a read error possible. V is TRBV7-9 and J is TRBJ2-7, with D perhaps being TRBD1 or TRBD2 (7 bases each). This CDR3 contains 16 residues. The germline gives CDR1 SEHNR, CDR2 FQNEAQ (reference sequence). V was clipped by 0 bases and J by 9 bases, with 21 bases between them. CDR3 DNA: TGTGCCAGCAGCTTAGCCCTGCCAGGGGGGGATCACGGGCAGTACTTC. As protein: CASSLALPGGDHGQYF.

The chain has TRBV2 and TRBJ2-7, with a weak D call TRBD2 (6 bases). Germline V lookup: CDR1 SNHLY, CDR2 FYNNEI. The ends were cut back, 4 bases at V and 3 bases at J, with 13 bases in the middle. The CDR3 is 14 amino acids. CDR3 region: CASSATGRDYEQYF. The CDR3 DNA sequence: TGTGCCAGCAGTGCAACTGGGCGGGACTACGAGCAGTACTTC. Supplemented by reference TRBV2 and TRBJ2-7, the full variable domain reads EPEVTQTPSHQVTQMGQEVILRCVPISNHLYFYWYRQILGQKVEFLVSFYNNEISEKSEIFDDQFSVERPDGSNFTLKIRSTKLEDSAMYFCASSATGRDYEQYFGPGTRLTVT.

Comments on this clonotype: One junction end disagrees with the germline gene, perhaps due to a read error. V is TRBV15 and J is TRBJ2-5; perhaps D is TRBD1 or TRBD2 (7 bases each). Germline CDR1 is LNHNV and CDR2 is YYDKDF (reference sequence). This CDR3 spans 14 amino acids. CDR3 amino acids: CATSREGAQETQYF. As DNA, the CDR3 is TGTGCCACTAGCAGGGAGGGGGCCCAAGAGACCCAGTACTTC. Full variable domain (missing parts from reference TRBV15 and TRBJ2-5): DAMVIQNPRYQVTQFGKPVTLSCSQTLNHNVMYWYQQKSSQAPKLLFHYYDKDFNNEADTPDNFQSRRPNTSFCFLDIRSPGLGDTAMYLCATSREGAQETQYFGPGTRLLVL.

This clonotype was detected ten times or more. The chain uses TRBV5-5 and TRBJ1-6, with D unresolved. This CDR3 has 14 residues. CDR1 and CDR2 from the germline V gene are SGHKS and YYEKEE (reference sequence). Trimming cost V 4 bases and J 5 bases, with 10 bases left between them. The chain's CDR3 is CASSLENHNSPLHF. CDR3 bases: TGTGCCAGCAGCCTGGAGAACCATAATTCACCCCTCCACTTT. Drawing the rest from reference TRBV5-5 and TRBJ1-6, the complete variable domain is DAGVTQSPTHLIKTRGQQVTLRCSPISGHKSVSWYQQVLGQGPQFIFQYYEKEERGRGNFPDRFSARQFPNYSSELNVNALLLGDSALYLCASSLENHNSPLHFGNGTRLTVT.

Comments on this clonotype: A much bigger clone sits one base away, suggesting this may be a read error. The chain uses TRBV7-2 and TRBJ1-2, with a possible D match to TRBD1 (5 bases). Germline V gives CDR1 SGHTA, CDR2 FQGNSA. The CDR3 runs to 16 residues. V lost 3 bases and J lost 4, with 18 bases in between. CDR3 residues: CASSFNSRQPIYGYTF. CDR3 in DNA: TGTGCCAGCAGCTTTAATTCAAGACAGCCAATCTATGGCTACACCTTC.

The J gene is TRBJ2-5, the V gene TRBV29-1; perhaps TRBD1 as D (6 bases). The ends were cut back, 4 bases at V and 10 bases at J, with 13 bases in the middle. The CDR3 totals 11 residues. The germline gives CDR1 SQVTM, CDR2 ANQGSEA. CDR3 amino acids: CSVGQEVIQYF. CDR3 DNA: TGCAGCGTTGGACAGGAGGTGATCCAGTACTTC.

This clonotype was found once. The junction departs from germline at one end; a sequencing error may be responsible. The chain recombines TRBV12-3 or TRBV12-4 with TRBJ2-2; either TRBD1 or TRBD2 may fit D (5 bases each). The CDR3 consists of 14 residues. The CDR3 coding sequence is TGTGCCAGCAGTAGACTGGCGGACACCGGGGTGCTGTTTTTT. As protein: CASSRLADTGVLFF.